This T cell receptor (beta chain) was documented in a study of PD-1 blockade in classical Hodgkin lymphoma. Study results and limitations: CD4+ TCR diversity climbed significantly by C4D1, unlike CD8+ TCR diversity. Nivolumab initiation under 1 year post-ASCT meant exclusion.

Profiling relied on immunoSEQ multiplex PCR, and the TCRdb table lists in-frame clones only, not all of them. The sample carries around 92,000 clones, more than 80% recorded once. As to time point: cycle 4 day 1 (C4D1), after more than five weeks of nivolumab. No patient escaped relapse after autologous stem cell transplantation, and brentuximab vedotin exposure varied. On this clone: The antigen remains undetermined.

This sequence was found in a human donor with classical Hodgkin lymphoma. The input for sequencing was peripheral blood mononuclear cells (PBMCs), taken before the fourth cycle of nivolumab.

CDR3 sequence (DNA): TGCGCCAGCAGCTTGGCCCCGCTGACAGGGGATGGCTACACCTTC. It is translated as CASSLAPLTGDGYTF. V and J are TRBV5-1 and TRBJ1-2, with TRBD1 matching over 8 bases. The CDR3 spans 15 residues. Germline V gene data show CDR1 as SGHRS and CDR2 as YFSETQ. The V and J ends lost 0 bases and 6 bases, in that order; junction bases with no gene match: 7.